This record looks at one TCR beta chain sequence and its context. This clone occurred a few times. Its target antigen remains unknown. The sample holds no much larger clone one base away, and base qualities are not on file. This sample was included in a study of cytomegalovirus exposure and HLA in healthy donors (dated by TCRdb to 2016 to 2017). Regarding the complete study: An earlier analysis of approximately 640 of the donors reported 250 to 300 Gb of sequence data and roughly 100 million unique TCR beta sequences from about 179 million T cells. An early release covering roughly 580 HLA-typed donors comprised about 300 gigabases of sequencing data and 85 million to 100 million unique TCR sequences. Roughly five DR-DQ haplotypes were handled as single units for association and clustering because linkage in the cohort was strong. Among over 350 genotyped donors of the cohort, an average of about 240,000 unique TCR beta nucleotide sequences were sequenced per donor, roughly 18% of them non-productive. The study was designed to test whether signatures of past pathogen exposure could be identified by cataloging public T cell receptors. All discovery cohort repertoires had been generated on a single sequencing platform. A later genetic analysis used genome-wide SNP genotypes for about 55% of the 666 donors, treating that subset as a discovery cohort. A later analysis re-analyzed previously published TCR beta repertoires from approximately 700 donors and added high-resolution HLA genotyping to study TCR occurrence patterns. The number of donors typed differed by locus, with 629-630 for A, B, C, DRB1 and DQB1, roughly 520 for DQA1, 600 to 610 for DPA1, and approximately 470 for DPB1. Donor age, sex, ethnicity and CMV serostatus were collected together with the repertoire data. In the later analysis, no new phenotypic data were used to find candidate immune exposures; instead, reliance was placed on TCR beta sequences and their occurrence across donors. Of the approximately 400 genotyped donors, over 80% were placed in the genetic ancestry cluster associated with self-reported Caucasian donors. An earlier analysis of 587 of the donors used high-throughput TCR beta sequencing to judge whether each TCR beta V gene segment behaved as functional or pseudogenic. HLA typing included class I and class II loci at four-digit resolution. Along with the approximately 700-subject first cohort, a separate validation cohort of over a hundred different subjects was used. The study used immunosequencing to profile the T cell repertoires of some 600 subjects and linked those repertoires to cytomegalovirus serostatus. To predict cytomegalovirus infection status, the study combined high-throughput TCR immunosequencing, statistical association of individual TCRs with disease status, and machine learning. Broad study findings and their caveats: Roughly uniform sequencing depth across donors was assumed in presence/absence analyses, although this assumption may not hold. The 87-base-pair reads could not distinguish some IMGT-functional V segments, including TRBV6-2 and TRBV6-3, so those segments were excluded. Specific HLA alleles were associated with 18,000 or so TCR beta sequences at a false discovery rate of 0.05 in a later analysis. Strong co-occurrence of HLA alleles, especially DR and DQ, made assigning TCR associations to individual alleles difficult. In both the original and validation cohorts, the classifier was reported to diagnose cytomegalovirus status with high specificity and sensitivity. In a later genetic analysis, a missense DCLRE1C variant was associated with V-gene and J-gene trimming of TCR beta chains, and the association was replicated in an independent cohort. In a later analysis, HLA-associated TCR beta chains were found to be more clonally expanded and to have lower generation probabilities than equally common non-associated chains. The earlier analysis of about 600 of the donors excluded about 16 rarely observed V segments, including chromosome 9 orphons, because counts were too low. It was suggested by the authors that the approach could potentially be generalized to other disease states and immunological phenotypes. In an earlier analysis of approximately 590 of the donors, most TCR beta V segments appeared in productive rearrangements about 87% or about 30% of the time, broadly matching IMGT annotations. A further reported finding was that TCR beta sequences accurately predicted the HLA-A and HLA-B alleles for most subjects in the first cohort. The study listed 150 to 200 TCR beta chains as associated with cytomegalovirus. A cluster of highly shared sequence variants was judged likely to represent a technical artifact of the sequencing pipeline. Several of the top co-occurrence clusters appeared to be linked to parvovirus B19, influenza, CMV and Epstein-Barr virus, according to a later analysis. According to a later analysis, most CMV-associated TCR beta chains appeared to be HLA-restricted, and the HLA associations seemed to be driven largely by CMV exposure. CMV serostatus was the only immune exposure information available for the cohort. Because HLA typing was missing for some donors at each locus, association tests included only the typed subset. Linkage disequilibrium might explain the correlated functional status among segregating V segments, but an unknown experimental factor could not be ruled out. According to a later genetic analysis, donors in an Asian-associated ancestry cluster had fewer N-insertions in productive TCRs than the roughly 660-donor mean. The cohort was sequenced for TCR beta chains only, and without alpha or paired-chain data the features that could be detected were limited. A later analysis found that TCR association rates varied across HLA loci, with DRB1 alleles showing the most associated TCRs and HLA-C alleles the fewest. Across donors, most TCR sequences were observed very rarely, whereas some public TCRs were present in many individuals. Three of the identified cytomegalovirus-associated TCR beta chains were confirmed in vitro to be specific for cytomegalovirus antigens.

The CDR3, cysteine through phenylalanine, is 13 amino acids long. CDR3 DNA is the only sequence kept; it has 39 bases, read in frame from the first base. The germline V gene gives CDR1 as SGHRS and CDR2 as YFSETQ. V and J lose 5 bases and 6 bases, and a span of 12 bases separates them. Receptors were amplified or captured by the immunoSEQ multiplex PCR assay. For the multiplex PCR, a mixture combining 60 forward primers for TCR Vbeta segments and 13 reverse primers for TCR Jbeta segments was used. Amplification of the CDR3 region of rearranged TCR beta genes was performed with a multiplex PCR assay on genomic DNA. On the Illumina HiSeq System, the amplified TCR beta libraries were sequenced as 87-base-pair reads. The paper's processing steps were these. In a later analysis, tens of millions of unique TCR beta chains were counted across the 500 to 700 repertoires, and roughly 11 million of these chains were shared by at least two donors. Raw reads were error-corrected and collapsed into unique sequences with a nearest-neighbor algorithm that merged closely related sequences to remove PCR and sequencing errors. Alignment of CDR3 sequences to IMGT reference sequences was used to assign V, D and J gene segments. For a sequence to be retained, at least a six-nucleotide match to both a V gene segment and a J gene segment was required. A rearrangement was called productive if the CDR3 had no stop codons and remained in frame with V and J, and every other rearrangement was called non-productive. CDR3 was defined according to IMGT convention as the region running from the second conserved V-encoded cysteine to the conserved J-encoded phenylalanine. Sequences without an unambiguous match to a single V gene segment were excluded from the earlier analysis of 500 to 700 of the donors. In an earlier analysis of several hundred of the donors, a V segment was called functional when productive rearrangements were above 56.7%, and segregating when the standard deviation between donors exceeded 5%. To diagnose cytomegalovirus status from the catalog of TCR beta chain sequences, a statistical classification framework was built. A later analysis assigned V and J genes by comparing TCR nucleotide sequences with IMGT/GENE-DB human TR gene sequences. The TCRdist pipeline was used in a later analysis to assign CDR3 sequences and most-parsimonious VDJ recombination scenarios. In a later analysis, each TCR beta chain was defined by its CDR3 amino acid sequence together with its V-gene family, and reads without a unique V-gene family were excluded. A later analysis removed several hundred highly shared, low-generation-probability nucleotide sequences to deal with suspected cross-contamination and a sequencing artifact. A later analysis calculated a clonal expansion index for each public chain from normalized within-repertoire ranks of inferred template counts. In a later analysis, generation probabilities were computed using a VDJ recombination model fitted to out-of-frame rearrangements, and the results were checked against IGoR. Hypergeometric tests were used in a later analysis to score TCR-TCR, TCR-HLA and TCR-CMV co-occurrence, with a repertoire-size bias correction applied to the TCR pairs. A later analysis estimated false discovery rates by permuting HLA or CMV assignments 20 times. In a later analysis, co-occurring TCRs were grouped with DBSCAN, and TCRdist sequence similarity was added when clustering was performed within HLA-allele-positive subsets. Repertoires with fewer than 30,000 or more than 120,000 public chains, plus five repertoires with anomalous nucleotide sharing, were excluded from co-occurrence clustering. Here the immuneACCESS table is served through TCRdb, limited to in-frame sequences with V and J called. Missing clones are a known gap in these copies; in checked studies unresolved V genes cover under half, and the rest lacks a known reason. V, J and clone size are those of that table, while D and trimming were read from the DNA. In this sample the table shows roughly 110,000 clones, 70% to 80% of which occur a single time. More than 10% of the sample belongs to the ten largest clones.

The cohort comprised under 700 healthy bone marrow donors. Cohort members were all nominally healthy when sampled, although unrecorded immune exposures were likely present. The donor was CMV seropositive and belonged to the group of over 250 seropositive cohort members. A peripheral blood sample was provided by each donor, and peripheral blood mononuclear cells were used for TCR beta sequencing. Genomic DNA extraction from the blood cell samples was performed with the Qiagen DNeasy Blood Extraction Kit. The chain employs TRBV5-1 and TRBJ1-5; TRBD1 is a possible D gene, resting on 6 matching bases. Sequencing input: PBMCs. This sequence was found in a woman aged 40-49 years in good health and CMV-seropositive. The DNA reads TGCGCCAGCAGGGCAGGGGAAGCTCAGCCCCAGCATTTT. Its translation is CASRAGEAQPQHF.